Following are 23 T cell receptor beta chains from one sample sequenced in a study of spatial heterogeneity in lung cancer. TCRdb re-derived calls from the 5' RACE reads in MiXCR, one entry per CDR3 protein. Of under 40,000 distinct CDR3 sequences detected, less than 5.5% appear once; the ten largest clones hold roughly 25%. This sample's time point: sample taken at primary tumor resection. The study sequenced unsorted whole RNA from tumor, nontumor lung or frozen PBMC. Source: PBMCs, taken at surgery. The receptors come from a female donor with early-stage non-small cell lung cancer.

This clonotype was detected many times. The chain combines TRBV5-1 with TRBJ2-3; possibly TRBD1 for D (5 bases). Trimming took off 0 bases at V and 2 bases at J, with 10 bases between the two ends. The CDR3 sequence is 15 residues long. The V gene's germline CDR1 is SGHRS and CDR2 YFSETQ. The CDR3 coding sequence is TGCGCCAGCAGCTTGGCAGGGCCCAACACAGATACGCAGTATTTT. It translates to CASSLAGPNTDTQYF. The full variable domain, with the rest looked up from reference TRBV5-1 and TRBJ2-3, is KAGVTQTPRYLIKTRGQQVTLSCSPISGHRSVSWYQQTPGQGLQFLFEYFSETQRNKGNFPGRFSGRQFSNSRSEMNVSTLELGDSALYLCASSLAGPNTDTQYFGPGTRLTVL.

The chain combines TRBV5-1 with TRBJ2-2, with D perhaps given as TRBD1 or TRBD2 (5 bases each). The CDR3 covers 15 residues. Trimming took off 0 bases at V and 4 bases at J, with 10 bases between the two ends. Germline CDR1 SGHRS, CDR2 YFSETQ. The CDR3 DNA follows: TGCGCCAGCAGCTTGGCCCTGGGGACCACCGGGGAGCTGTTTTTT. This sequence encodes CASSLALGTTGELFF.

This clonotype was counted ten times or more. V is TRBV10-3 and J is TRBJ2-5, with D perhaps TRBD1 (5 bases). The CDR3 runs 13 residues. Germline CDR1 reads ENHRY; CDR2 reads SYGVKD. V gave up 5 bases and J gave up 2 bases, with 9 bases separating them. CDR3 sequence (DNA): TGTGCCATCAGTACGACAGATCAAGAGACCCAGTACTTC. Its protein is CAISTTDQETQYF.

This clonotype was found many times. The rearrangement joins TRBV5-1 to TRBJ2-2, with D perhaps TRBD1 (6 bases). The CDR3 length is 16 residues. The ends were cut back, 4 bases at V and 7 bases at J, with 20 bases in the middle. CDR1 is SGHRS and CDR2 is YFSETQ in the germline V gene. Here the CDR3 reads CASSLRDTGRGGELFF. CDR3 DNA sequence: TGCGCCAGCAGCCTCCGGGACACGGGCAGGGGCGGGGAGCTGTTTTTT.

This clonotype occurred many times. The chain combines TRBV9 with TRBJ2-7; tentative D call: TRBD1 (6 bases). This CDR3 is built from 14 residues. The V end lost 3 bases, the J end lost 0 bases, and 10 bases lay between the germline ends. From germline, CDR1 is SGDLS and CDR2 YYNGEE. The CDR3 DNA is TGTGCCAGCAGCGGCGACAGGAACTCCTACGAGCAGTACTTC. It yields the protein CASSGDRNSYEQYF.

This clonotype was seen ten or more times. The chain has TRBV7-2 and TRBJ2-1; D perhaps matches TRBD1 (5 bases). Deletions cut 7 bases from V and 8 bases from J, with 18 bases between. This CDR3 contains 14 residues. Germline V gives CDR1 SGHTA, CDR2 FQGNSA. The CDR3 loop reads CASTRLGPGYEQFF. CDR3 DNA: TGTGCCAGCACCCGGCTGGGGCCGGGCTATGAGCAGTTCTTC.

This clonotype occurred many times. V is TRBV11-2 and J is TRBJ2-5; D unclear. V was clipped by 7 bases and J by 2 bases, with 11 bases between them. Germline-derived CDR1 and CDR2 are SGHAT and FQNNGV. This CDR3 has 13 amino acids. As DNA, the CDR3 is TGTGCCAGCACCAGTGGGGTACAAGAGACCCAGTACTTC. Its protein product is CASTSGVQETQYF.

This clonotype occurred many times. The J gene is TRBJ1-2, the V gene TRBV5-1, with 9 bases that match TRBD1. Germline assignment: CDR1 SGHRS and CDR2 YFSETQ. This CDR3 contains 15 residues. After removal of 4 bases from V and 2 bases from J, the junction contained 6 bases not matched to a gene. The CDR3 coding sequence is TGCGCCAGCAGCCTTCGGACAGGGGCGAACTATGGCTACACCTTC. Protein: CASSLRTGANYGYTF.

Ten or more counts support this clonotype. The chain uses TRBV3-1 and TRBJ1-5, with D possibly being TRBD1 (6 bases). V shed 2 bases and J shed 3 bases, with 8 bases lying between them. CDR3 size: 14 residues. The V gene's germline CDR1 is LGHDT and CDR2 YNNKEL (reference sequence). CDR3 sequence (DNA): TGTGCCAGCAGCCAACAGGGGAACAATCAGCCCCAGCATTTT. It encodes CASSQQGNNQPQHF.

This clonotype was detected ten times or more. CDR3 region: CASSILGTSGPSTDTQYF. In DNA form, the CDR3 reads TGCGCCAGCAGCATTCTCGGGACTAGCGGGCCTAGCACAGATACGCAGTATTTT. The chain links TRBV5-1 to TRBJ2-3; 12 nucleotides agree with TRBD2. V shed 4 bases, J shed 0 bases, and the junction held 9 bases outside the gene matches. The germline CDR1 and CDR2 sequences are SGHRS and YFSETQ. The CDR3 is made up of 18 amino acids. The whole variable domain, filled in from reference TRBV5-1 and TRBJ2-3, reads KAGVTQTPRYLIKTRGQQVTLSCSPISGHRSVSWYQQTPGQGLQFLFEYFSETQRNKGNFPGRFSGRQFSNSRSEMNVSTLELGDSALYLCASSILGTSGPSTDTQYFGPGTRLTVL.

This clonotype has at least ten counts. The rearrangement links TRBV6-5 to TRBJ2-3, with a possible D match to TRBD1 (6 bases). CDR1 is MNHEY and CDR2 is SVGAGI in the germline V gene. V lost 5 bases to trimming and J lost 0 bases, with 9 bases between them. The CDR3 sequence is 14 residues long. The CDR3 protein is CASSAGTSTDTQYF. CDR3 DNA: TGTGCCAGCAGTGCCGGGACAAGCACAGATACGCAGTATTTT.

This clonotype was counted at least ten times. The genes are TRBV7-9 and TRBJ2-1; unclear D gene. Trimming removed 4 bases at V and 7 bases at J, with 11 bases between. This CDR3 spans 13 amino acids. Per the germline V gene, CDR1 is SEHNR and CDR2 is FQNEAQ (reference sequence). The DNA for the CDR3 is TGTGCCAGCAGCTATTTCGAGCGAAATGAGCAGTTCTTC. Amino acid sequence: CASSYFERNEQFF.

This clonotype has ten or more counts. The chain employs TRBV3-1 and TRBJ2-1, with TRBD2 matching 10 bases. Looked up from germline, CDR1 is LGHDT and CDR2 is YNNKEL (reference sequence). The CDR3 is made up of 18 amino acids. J lost 0 bases, V lost 0 bases, and 5 bases had no gene match. CDR3 sequence (DNA): TGTGCCAGCAGCCAAGATTTTAGCGGGGGGTCCTCCTACAATGAGCAGTTCTTC. Translation: CASSQDFSGGSSYNEQFF.

There are a few counts of this clonotype. The J gene is TRBJ2-7, the V gene TRBV5-6; 8 bases match TRBD1. J lost 3 bases, V lost 4 bases, and 9 bases had no gene match. The CDR3 has 15 residues. Germline V gene sequence: CDR1 SGHDT, CDR2 YYEEEE. DNA of the CDR3: TGTGCCAGCAGCCCGGAAGCAGGGGGCGGCTACGAGCAGTACTTC. The encoded protein is CASSPEAGGGYEQYF.

This clonotype was detected ten times or more. The chain carries TRBV7-9 and TRBJ1-5, with a possible D match to TRBD1 (5 bases). This CDR3 contains 12 residues. Trimming removed 4 bases from V and 11 bases from J, with 12 bases in between. Germline CDR1 SEHNR, CDR2 FQNEAQ (reference sequence). CDR3 in DNA: TGTGCCAGCAGCTACGGGGACGCAGCCCAGCATTTT. Its translation: CASSYGDAAQHF.

The chain has TRBV28 and TRBJ1-2; 11 positions match TRBD1. Germline V CDR1 and CDR2: MDHEN, SYDVKM. Germline trimming cut 5 bases from V and 1 base from J; bases unmatched to any gene: 12. The CDR3 runs to 18 residues. CDR3 DNA sequence: TGTGCCAGCAGTCACGGGACAGGGGGATCTTATATTAACTATGGCTACACCTTC. Translation: CASSHGTGGSYINYGYTF.

The table lists this clonotype with many counts. The chain employs TRBV2 and TRBJ1-1, with D maybe TRBD1 (6 bases). The CDR3 is 18 residues long. The germline V gene has CDR1 SNHLY and CDR2 FYNNEI. Trimming removed 0 bases at V and 1 base at J, with 18 bases between. The CDR3 reads CASSEADPGGPKNTEAFF. As DNA, the CDR3 is TGTGCCAGCAGTGAAGCCGACCCCGGGGGGCCGAAGAACACTGAAGCTTTCTTT. Looking up the rest from reference TRBV2 and TRBJ1-1 gives the full variable domain: EPEVTQTPSHQVTQMGQEVILRCVPISNHLYFYWYRQILGQKVEFLVSFYNNEISEKSEIFDDQFSVERPDGSNFTLKIRSTKLEDSAMYFCASSEADPGGPKNTEAFFGQGTRLTVV.

The sample holds many counts of this clonotype. This rearrangement joins TRBV19 to TRBJ1-2; D gene uncertain. The CDR3 is 11 amino acids. Germline values: CDR1 LNHDA, CDR2 SQIVND (reference sequence). V shed 11 bases and J shed 0 bases, with 7 bases lying between them. CDR3 bases: TGTGCCTCATGGGCTAACTATGGCTACACCTTC. Translated, it gives CASWANYGYTF. The entire variable domain, with the rest obtained from reference TRBV19 and TRBJ1-2, is as follows: DGGITQSPKYLFRKEGQNVTLSCEQNLNHDAMYWYRQDPGQGLRLIYYSQIVNDFQKGDIAEGYSVSREKKESFPLTVTSAQKNPTAFYLCASWANYGYTFGSGTRLTVV.

In the case of this clonotype: The junction departs from germline at one end; a sequencing error may be responsible. The V call is TRBV24-1, the J call TRBJ2-3; D remains unclear. CDR1 is KGHDR, CDR2 SFDVKD, per germline. The CDR3 length is 16 residues. CDR3 amino acids: CATSDPTEGSTETQYF. The CDR3 DNA is TGTGCCACCAGTGACCCTACCGAAGGAAGCACAGAAACGCAGTATTTT.

This clonotype was seen ten or more times. This chain joins TRBV20-1 and TRBJ2-1; 8 nucleotides align to TRBD1. Germline CDR1 reads DFQATT; CDR2 reads SNEGSKA (reference sequence). Germline trimming cut 0 bases from V and 6 bases from J; bases unmatched to any gene: 10. The CDR3 has 16 amino acids. In DNA, the CDR3 is TGCAGTGCTAGAGATCTCGAGACAGGGGATAGCAATGAGCAGTTCTTC. Its translation is CSARDLETGDSNEQFF.

The CDR3 loop reads CASSPTGVQQTQYF. CDR3 in DNA: TGTGCCAGCAGCCCGACAGGGGTTCAGCAGACCCAGTACTTC. J is TRBJ2-5 and V is TRBV5-6; 8 nucleotides match TRBD1. This CDR3 spans 14 amino acids. The germline gives CDR1 SGHDT, CDR2 YYEEEE. Germline trimming cut 4 bases from V and 6 bases from J; bases unmatched to any gene: 8.

This clonotype has only a few counts. V and J are TRBV5-1 and TRBJ1-6, with TRBD1 matching over 9 bases. The V gene's germline CDR1 is SGHRS and CDR2 YFSETQ. V trimming: 2 bases; J trimming: 10 bases; junction bases outside the gene matches: 7. CDR3 length: 15 residues. CDR3 sequence: CASSLKTGGGSPLHF. The CDR3 region has the DNA TGCGCCAGCAGCTTAAAAACAGGGGGCGGATCACCCCTCCACTTT.

Ten or more counts support this clonotype. V is TRBV28 and J is TRBJ2-7; 11 bases map to TRBD1. The V and J ends lost 5 bases and 1 base, in that order; junction bases with no gene match: 7. The CDR3 runs to 16 residues. CDR1 is MDHEN, CDR2 SYDVKM, per germline. The CDR3: CASSPDRDRGSYEQYF. CDR3 bases: TGTGCCAGCAGTCCGGACCGGGACAGGGGGTCCTACGAGCAGTACTTC.